This TCR beta chain is drawn from a study of blood T cell repertoires in COVID-19. Overall study: From the United States, Italy and Spain came samples of acute and convalescent COVID-19. The cDNA or gDNA used as material had been derived from T cells, B-cell-depleted T cells, or PBMCs.

The length of the CDR3 is 19 residues. Germline V gene sequence: CDR1 LGHNA, CDR2 YNFKEQ. Germline trimming cut 0 bases from V and 2 bases from J; bases unmatched to any gene: 11. Original processing methods: Amplification with reference gene primers provided the estimates of nucleated cell counts. Clones were read by immunoSEQ multiplex PCR, and TCRdb kept only the in-frame ones, dropping some. V and J calls and clone size are given by that table; D and trimming were obtained from the DNA. The sample lists under 75,000 clones, more than 70% seen once, with under 8% in the top ten. Sequencing was performed on peripheral blood. This TCR was recovered from a human donor in a cohort sampled during active COVID-19. V gene TRBV4-2 combines with J gene TRBJ2-3, with 10 bases fitting TRBD2. The CDR3 sequence: CASSQDIGLAERLTDTQYF. The CDR3 coding sequence is TGTGCCAGCAGCCAAGATATCGGACTAGCGGAGCGACTCACAGATACGCAGTATTTT.